This T cell receptor beta chain was retrieved from a study of blood T cell repertoires in COVID-19. Across the study: Some COVID-19 samples were acute and others convalescent; all came from the United States, Italy and Spain. The analysed material was cDNA or gDNA that came from T cells, B-cell-depleted T cells, or PBMCs.

How the authors handled the data: Estimation of nucleated cell counts was performed using reference gene primer amplification. Measured with immunoSEQ multiplex PCR; TCRdb has only the in-frame clones, and not every one. V and J calls and clone size are as listed in that table; D and trimming were resolved from the DNA. Of tens of thousands of clones in the sample, 85% were seen once. The CDR3 has 13 residues. V shed 0 bases and J 6 bases; nucleotides not matched to a gene: 1. Germline V gene data show CDR1 as SGHRS and CDR2 as YFSETQ. This clonotype originated in a human donor in a cohort sampled during active COVID-19. The rearrangement links TRBV5-1 to TRBJ2-3; 7 positions match TRBD2. Material: peripheral blood. The CDR3 region is CASSLGRGDTQYF. The CDR3 nucleotides read TGCGCCAGCAGCTTGGGGCGGGGGGATACGCAGTATTTT.